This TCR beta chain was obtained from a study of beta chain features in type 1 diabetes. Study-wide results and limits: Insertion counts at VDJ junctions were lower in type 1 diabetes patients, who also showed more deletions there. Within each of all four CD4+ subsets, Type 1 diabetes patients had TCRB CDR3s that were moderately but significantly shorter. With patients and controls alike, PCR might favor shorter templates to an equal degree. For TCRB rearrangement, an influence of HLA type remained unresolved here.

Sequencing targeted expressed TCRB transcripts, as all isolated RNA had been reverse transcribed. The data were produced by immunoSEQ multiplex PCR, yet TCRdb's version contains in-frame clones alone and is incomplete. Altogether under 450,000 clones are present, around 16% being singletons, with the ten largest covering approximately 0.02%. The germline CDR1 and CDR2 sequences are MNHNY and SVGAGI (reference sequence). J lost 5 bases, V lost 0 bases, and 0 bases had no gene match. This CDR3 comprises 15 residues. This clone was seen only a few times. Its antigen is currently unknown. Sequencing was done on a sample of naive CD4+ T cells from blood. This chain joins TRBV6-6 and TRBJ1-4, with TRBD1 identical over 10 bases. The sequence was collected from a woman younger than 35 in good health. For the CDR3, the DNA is TGTGCCAGCAGTTACTCGGACAGGGGGAATGAAAAACTGTTTTTT. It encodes CASSYSDRGNEKLFF.